This TCR beta chain was found in a study of blood T cell repertoires in COVID-19. For the study at large: COVID-19 samples from acute and convalescent phases originated in the United States, Italy and Spain.

TCRdb keeps only in-frame clones here, not all; method: immunoSEQ multiplex PCR. The sample consists of 280,000 or so clones, more than 70% of them appearing once. This CDR3 comprises 13 residues. Germline loops: CDR1 LGHNA, CDR2 YNFKEQ. The ends were cut back, 1 base at V and 7 bases at J, with 10 bases in the middle. The V gene is TRBV4-2, the J gene TRBJ1-2; D perhaps matches TRBD1 (6 bases). The specimen was peripheral blood. This clonotype was obtained from a young woman who had recovered from COVID-19. CDR3 protein: CASSQVPRGGYTF. The CDR3 DNA follows: TGTGCCAGCAGCCAAGTGCCCAGGGGTGGCTACACCTTC.